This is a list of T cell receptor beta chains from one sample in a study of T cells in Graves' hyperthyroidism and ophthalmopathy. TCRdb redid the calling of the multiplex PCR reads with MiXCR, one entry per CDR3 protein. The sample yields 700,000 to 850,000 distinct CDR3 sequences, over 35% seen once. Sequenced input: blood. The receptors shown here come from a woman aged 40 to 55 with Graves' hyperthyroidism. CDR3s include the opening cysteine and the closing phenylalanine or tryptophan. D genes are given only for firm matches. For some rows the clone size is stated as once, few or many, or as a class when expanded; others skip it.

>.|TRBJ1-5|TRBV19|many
TGTGCCAGTAGTATCACCGGAAGACCCAGCAATCAGCCCCAGCATTTT
CASSITGRPSNQPQHF
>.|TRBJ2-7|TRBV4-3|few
TGCGCCAGCAGCCAAGATCTGGGCAGCTCCTACGAGCAGTACTTC
CASSQDLGSSYEQYF
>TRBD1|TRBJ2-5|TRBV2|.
TGTGCCAGCAGTGATGGGGACAGGGGATTAGAGACCCAGTACTTC
CASSDGDRGLETQYF
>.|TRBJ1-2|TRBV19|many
TGTGCCAGTAGTGACTTACTCGCAACGCGAAGTGGCTACACCTTC
CASSDLLATRSGYTF
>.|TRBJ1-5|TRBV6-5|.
TGTGCCAGCAGTGTACAGGGTGCACATCAGCCCCAGCATTTT
CASSVQGAHQPQHF
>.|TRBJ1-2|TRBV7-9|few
TGTGCCAGCAGCCATCCGCCAGGAGGGGTTCCATTTGGGGGCTACACCTTC
CASSHPPGGVPFGGYTF
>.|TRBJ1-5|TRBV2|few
TGTGCCAGCAGCTCCCCTCCTCAGCCCCAGCATTTT
CASSSPPQPQHF
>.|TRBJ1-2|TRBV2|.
TGTGCCAGCACCCAAACAGCGAGAGGAGTAAACGGCTACACCTTC
CASTQTARGVNGYTF
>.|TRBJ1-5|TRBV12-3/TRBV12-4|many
TGTGCCAGCAGTCGAACGGGACATACTAGCAATCAGCCCCAGCATTTT
CASSRTGHTSNQPQHF
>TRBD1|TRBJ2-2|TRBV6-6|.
TGTGCCAGCAGTTACTCGGGACAGGGATCCGGGGAGCTGTTTTTT
CASSYSGQGSGELFF
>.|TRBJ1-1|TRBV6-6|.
TGTGCCAGCAGTCCGACGACAGTCCTGAGCGTTTTCTTT
CASSPTTVLSVFF
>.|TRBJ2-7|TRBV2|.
.
CASSSSGGPNPYEQYF
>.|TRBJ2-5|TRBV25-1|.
TGTGCCAGCAGTTTGTCTGGGCTGGGCGAGACCCAGTACTTC
CASSLSGLGETQYF
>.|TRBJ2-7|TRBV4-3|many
TGCGCCAGCAGCCAAGATCTCAGCGGCGTGTACGAGCAGTACTTC
CASSQDLSGVYEQYF
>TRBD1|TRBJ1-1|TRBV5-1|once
TGCGCCAGCAGCTGGTCGGGACAGCAAGCTTTCTTT
CASSWSGQQAFF
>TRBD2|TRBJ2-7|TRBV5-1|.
TGTGCCAGCAGTTCCCGCCGGGAGGGTAGGGGCGAGCAGTACTTC
CASSSRREGRGEQYF
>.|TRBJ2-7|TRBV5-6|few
TGTGCCAGCAGCTTCGTGGAAGGAGTTACCTACGAGCAGTACTTC
CASSFVEGVTYEQYF
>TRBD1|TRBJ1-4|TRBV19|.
TGTGCCAGTACCCCGGGACAGGGTGTTGCAACTAATGAAAAACTGTTTTTT
CASTPGQGVATNEKLFF
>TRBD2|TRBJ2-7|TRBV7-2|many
TGTGCCAGCAGCTTAGTAGGTAGCGGGACCTACGAGCAGTACTTC
CASSLVGSGTYEQYF
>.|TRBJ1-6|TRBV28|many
TGTGCCAGCAGTTTGCTTGGCGGTTCGGTTTCACCCCTCCACTTT
CASSLLGGSVSPLHF